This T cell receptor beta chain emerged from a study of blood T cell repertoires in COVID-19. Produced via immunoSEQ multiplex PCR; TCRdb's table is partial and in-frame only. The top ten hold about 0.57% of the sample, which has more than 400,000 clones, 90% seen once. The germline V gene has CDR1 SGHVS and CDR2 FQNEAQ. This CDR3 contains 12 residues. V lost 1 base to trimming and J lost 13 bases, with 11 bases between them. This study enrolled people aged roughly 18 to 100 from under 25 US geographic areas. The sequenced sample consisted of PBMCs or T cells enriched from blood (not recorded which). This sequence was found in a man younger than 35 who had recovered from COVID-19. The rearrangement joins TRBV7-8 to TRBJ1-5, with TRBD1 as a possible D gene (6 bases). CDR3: CASSLGGGGQHF. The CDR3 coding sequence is TGTGCCAGCAGCTTAGGCGGGGGCGGGCAGCATTTT. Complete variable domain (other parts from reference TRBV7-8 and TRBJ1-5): GAGVSQSPRYKVAKRGQDVALRCDPISGHVSLFWYQQALGQGPEFLTYFQNEAQLDKSGLPSDRFFAERPEGSVSTLKIQRTQQEDSAVYLCASSLGGGGQHFGDGTRLSIL.